The clone carrying this TCR beta chain was counted at least ten times. This entry is derived from a study of T-cell reconstitution after alpha-beta-depleted transplantation in children. Molecular barcoding with unique molecular identifiers was used for the TCRbeta library. Via MiXCR, TCRdb re-called the PCR reads, giving one row per CDR3 protein. This repertoire shows around 78,000 distinct CDR3 sequences, approximately 7.4% found once; its top ten account for 2% to 3%. The germline gives CDR1 MNHEY, CDR2 SMNVEV (reference sequence). CDR3 size: 13 residues. J lost 6 bases, V lost 6 bases, and 5 bases had no gene match.

J is TRBJ1-1 and V is TRBV27, with 9 bases identical to TRBD1. The sequenced sample was PBMCs from the stem cell graft donor, obtained from the stem cell graft. The receptor was isolated from a human donor who donated a stem cell graft to a child with acute lymphoblastic leukemia. The CDR3 DNA reads as TGTGCCAGCAGGGTAGACAGGGGGGCTGAAGCTTTCTTT. It encodes CASRVDRGAEAFF.